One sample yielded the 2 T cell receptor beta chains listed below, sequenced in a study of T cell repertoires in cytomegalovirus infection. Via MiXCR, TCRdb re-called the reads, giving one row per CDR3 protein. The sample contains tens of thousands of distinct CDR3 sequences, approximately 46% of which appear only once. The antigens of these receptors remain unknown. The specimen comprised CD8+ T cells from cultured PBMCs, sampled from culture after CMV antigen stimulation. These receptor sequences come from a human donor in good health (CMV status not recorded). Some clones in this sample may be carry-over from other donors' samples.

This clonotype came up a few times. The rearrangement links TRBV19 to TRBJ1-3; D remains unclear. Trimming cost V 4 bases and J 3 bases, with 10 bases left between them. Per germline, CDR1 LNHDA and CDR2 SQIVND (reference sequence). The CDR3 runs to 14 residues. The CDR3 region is CASSRAINGNTIYF. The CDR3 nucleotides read TGTGCCAGTAGTAGAGCCATTAATGGAAACACCATATATTTT.

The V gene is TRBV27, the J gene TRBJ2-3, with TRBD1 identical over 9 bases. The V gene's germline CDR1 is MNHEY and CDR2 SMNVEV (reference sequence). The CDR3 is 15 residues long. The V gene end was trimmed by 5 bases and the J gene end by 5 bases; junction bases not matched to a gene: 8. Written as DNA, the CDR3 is TGTGCCAGCAGTACAAAGACAGGGGGGGTAGATACGCAGTATTTT. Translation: CASSTKTGGVDTQYF.